The following is a T cell receptor (beta chain) sequence with its context. This entry belongs to a study of control samples from healthy donors and cancer patients. The assay was immunoSEQ multiplex PCR, and TCRdb's table has in-frame clones only and misses some. The table shows about 140,000 clones, with 90% to 95% occurring only once. Per germline, CDR1 SGHNT and CDR2 YYREEE (reference sequence). V shed 0 bases and J 9 bases; nucleotides not matched to a gene: 6. The CDR3 sequence is 15 residues long. The sample taken for sequencing was blood. The source is a man in his forties in good health. The chain combines TRBV5-4 with TRBJ1-6, with 7 bases matching TRBD1. The CDR3 sequence is CASSLAGGAGSPLHF. CDR3 DNA sequence: TGTGCCAGCAGCTTGGCAGGGGGGGCGGGTTCACCCCTCCACTTT. Drawing the rest from reference TRBV5-4 and TRBJ1-6, the complete variable domain is ETGVTQSPTHLIKTRGQQVTLRCSSQSGHNTVSWYQQALGQGPQFIFQYYREEENGRGNFPPRFSGLQFPNYSSELNVNALELDDSALYLCASSLAGGAGSPLHFGNGTRLTVT.